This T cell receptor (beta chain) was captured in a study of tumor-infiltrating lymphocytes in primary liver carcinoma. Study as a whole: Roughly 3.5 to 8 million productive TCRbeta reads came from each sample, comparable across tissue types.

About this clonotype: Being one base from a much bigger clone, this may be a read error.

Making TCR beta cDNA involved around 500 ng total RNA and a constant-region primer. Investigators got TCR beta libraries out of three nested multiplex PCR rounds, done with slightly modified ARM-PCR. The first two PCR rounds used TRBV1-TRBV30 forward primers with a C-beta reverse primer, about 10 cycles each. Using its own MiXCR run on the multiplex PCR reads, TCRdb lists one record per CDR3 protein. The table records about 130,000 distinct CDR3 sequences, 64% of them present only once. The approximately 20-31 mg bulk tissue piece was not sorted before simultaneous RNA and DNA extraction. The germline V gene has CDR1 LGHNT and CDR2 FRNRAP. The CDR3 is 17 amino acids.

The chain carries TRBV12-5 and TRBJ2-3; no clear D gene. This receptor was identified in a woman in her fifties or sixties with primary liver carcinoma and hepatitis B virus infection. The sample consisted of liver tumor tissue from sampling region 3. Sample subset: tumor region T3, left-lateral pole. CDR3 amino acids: CASGSLLWAVFTDTQCF. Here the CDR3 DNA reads TGTGCTAGTGGTTCCCTCCTGTGGGCAGTGTTTACAGATACGCAGTGTTTT. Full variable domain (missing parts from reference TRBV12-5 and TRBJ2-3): DARVTQTPRHKVTEMGQEVTMRCQPILGHNTVFWYRQTMMQGLELLAYFRNRAPLDDSGMPKDRFSAEMPDATLATLKIQPSEPRDSAVYFCASGSLLWAVFTDTQCFGPGTRLTVL.